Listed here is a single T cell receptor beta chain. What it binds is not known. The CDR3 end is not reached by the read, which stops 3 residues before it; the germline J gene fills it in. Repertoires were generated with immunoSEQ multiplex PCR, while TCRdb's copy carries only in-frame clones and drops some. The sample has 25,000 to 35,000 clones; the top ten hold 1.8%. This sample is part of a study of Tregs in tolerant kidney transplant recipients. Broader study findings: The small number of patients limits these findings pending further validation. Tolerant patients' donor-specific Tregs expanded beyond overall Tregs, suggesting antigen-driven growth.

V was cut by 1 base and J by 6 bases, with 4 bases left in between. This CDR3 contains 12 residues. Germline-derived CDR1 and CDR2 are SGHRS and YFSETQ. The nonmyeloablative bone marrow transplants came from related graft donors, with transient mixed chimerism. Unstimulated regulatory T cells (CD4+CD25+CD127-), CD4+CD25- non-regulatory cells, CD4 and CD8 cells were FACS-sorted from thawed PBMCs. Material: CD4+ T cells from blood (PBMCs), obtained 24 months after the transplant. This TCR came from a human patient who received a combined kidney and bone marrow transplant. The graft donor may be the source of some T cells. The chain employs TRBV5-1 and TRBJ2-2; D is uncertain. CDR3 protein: CASSLRPGELFF. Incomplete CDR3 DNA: TGCGCCAGCAGCTTGAGGCCCGGGGAG.